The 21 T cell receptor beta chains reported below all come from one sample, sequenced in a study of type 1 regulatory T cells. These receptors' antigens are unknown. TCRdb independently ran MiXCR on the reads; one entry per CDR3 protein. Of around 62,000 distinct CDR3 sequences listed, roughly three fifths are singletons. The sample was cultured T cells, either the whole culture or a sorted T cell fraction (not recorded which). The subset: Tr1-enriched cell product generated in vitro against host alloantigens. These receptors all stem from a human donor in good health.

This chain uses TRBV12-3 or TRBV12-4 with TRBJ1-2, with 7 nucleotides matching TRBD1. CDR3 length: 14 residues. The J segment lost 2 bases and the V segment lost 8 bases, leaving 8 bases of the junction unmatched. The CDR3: CASHLGDRNYGYTF. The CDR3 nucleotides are TGTGCCAGCCACCTCGGGGACAGAAACTATGGCTACACCTTC.

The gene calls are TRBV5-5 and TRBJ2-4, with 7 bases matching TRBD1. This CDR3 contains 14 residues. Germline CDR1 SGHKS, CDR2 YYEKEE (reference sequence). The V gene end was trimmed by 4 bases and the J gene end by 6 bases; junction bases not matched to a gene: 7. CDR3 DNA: TGTGCCAGCAGCGTACCGGGACAGCTAAACATTCAGTACTTC. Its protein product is CASSVPGQLNIQYF.

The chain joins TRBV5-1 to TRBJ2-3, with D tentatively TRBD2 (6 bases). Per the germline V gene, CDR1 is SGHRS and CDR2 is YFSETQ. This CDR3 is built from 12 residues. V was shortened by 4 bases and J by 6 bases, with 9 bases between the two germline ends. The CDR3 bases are TGCGCCAGCAGCATCAGCGGGGATACGCAGTATTTT. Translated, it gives CASSISGDTQYF. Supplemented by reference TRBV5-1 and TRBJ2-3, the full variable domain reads KAGVTQTPRYLIKTRGQQVTLSCSPISGHRSVSWYQQTPGQGLQFLFEYFSETQRNKGNFPGRFSGRQFSNSRSEMNVSTLELGDSALYLCASSISGDTQYFGPGTRLTVL.

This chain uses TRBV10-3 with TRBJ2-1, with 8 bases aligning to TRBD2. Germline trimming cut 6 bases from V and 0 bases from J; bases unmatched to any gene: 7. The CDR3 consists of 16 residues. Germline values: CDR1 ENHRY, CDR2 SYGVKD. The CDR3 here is CAISPTSGSSYNEQFF. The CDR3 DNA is TGTGCCATCAGCCCGACCAGCGGGAGCTCCTACAATGAGCAGTTCTTC.

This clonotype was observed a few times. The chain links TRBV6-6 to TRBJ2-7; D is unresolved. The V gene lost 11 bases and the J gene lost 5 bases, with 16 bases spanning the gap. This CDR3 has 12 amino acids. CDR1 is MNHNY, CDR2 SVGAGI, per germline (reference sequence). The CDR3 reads CAVSLKGDEQYF. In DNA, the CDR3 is TGTGCCGTTTCCCTCAAGGGTGACGAGCAGTACTTC.

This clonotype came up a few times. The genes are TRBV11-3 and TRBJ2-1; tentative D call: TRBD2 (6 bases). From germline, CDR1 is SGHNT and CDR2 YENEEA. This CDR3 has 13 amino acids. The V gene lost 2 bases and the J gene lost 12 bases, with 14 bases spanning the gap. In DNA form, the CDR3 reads TGTGCCAGCAGCTTACGCCCGGGAGTCGGGCAGTTCTTC. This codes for CASSLRPGVGQFF.

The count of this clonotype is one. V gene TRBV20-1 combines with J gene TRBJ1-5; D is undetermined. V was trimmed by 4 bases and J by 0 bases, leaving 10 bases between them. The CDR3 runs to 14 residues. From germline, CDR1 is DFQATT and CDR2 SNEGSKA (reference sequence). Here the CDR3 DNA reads TGCAGTGCTACCCTCGACAATAGCAATCAGCCCCAGCATTTT. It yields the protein CSATLDNSNQPQHF.

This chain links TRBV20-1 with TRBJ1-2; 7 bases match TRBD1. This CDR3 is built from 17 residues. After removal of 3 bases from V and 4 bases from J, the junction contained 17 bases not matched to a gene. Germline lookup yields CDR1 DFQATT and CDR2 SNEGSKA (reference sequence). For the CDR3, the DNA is TGCAGTGCTAGGAAGATGATCCCCGACAGGGAAGGCTATGGCTACACCTTC. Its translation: CSARKMIPDREGYGYTF.

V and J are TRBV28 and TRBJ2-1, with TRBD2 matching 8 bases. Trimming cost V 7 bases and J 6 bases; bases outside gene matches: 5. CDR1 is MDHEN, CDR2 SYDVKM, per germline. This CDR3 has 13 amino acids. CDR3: CASTGGGTNEQFF. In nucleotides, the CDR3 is TGTGCCAGCACCGGCGGGGGGACCAATGAGCAGTTCTTC.

Here the CDR3 reads CASSYFSTGGAYNEQFF. CDR3 DNA sequence: TGCGCCAGCAGCTACTTTTCGACAGGTGGGGCCTACAATGAGCAGTTCTTC. The chain carries TRBV5-1 and TRBJ2-1, with D perhaps matching TRBD1 (6 bases). Germline CDR1 reads SGHRS; CDR2 reads YFSETQ. The CDR3 contains 17 residues. Trimming took 3 bases from V and 2 from J, leaving 18 bases between them.

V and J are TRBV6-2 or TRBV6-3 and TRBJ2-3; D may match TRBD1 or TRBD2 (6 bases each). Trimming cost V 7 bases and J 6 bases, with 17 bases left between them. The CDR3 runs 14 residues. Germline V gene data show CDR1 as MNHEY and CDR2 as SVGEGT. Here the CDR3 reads CASNNPRGGDTQYF. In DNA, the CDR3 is TGTGCCAGCAATAATCCTCGAGGGGGGGATACGCAGTATTTT.

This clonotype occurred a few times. The CDR3 here is CASSLGDRGPLGTDTQYF. CDR3 nucleotide sequence: TGCGCCAGCAGCTTGGGAGACAGGGGGCCGTTGGGCACAGATACGCAGTATTTT. The chain employs TRBV5-1 and TRBJ2-3; 10 nucleotides agree with TRBD1. CDR1 is SGHRS, CDR2 YFSETQ, per germline. The CDR3 loop spans 18 amino acids. V lost 0 bases and J lost 1; bases outside the gene matches: 8.

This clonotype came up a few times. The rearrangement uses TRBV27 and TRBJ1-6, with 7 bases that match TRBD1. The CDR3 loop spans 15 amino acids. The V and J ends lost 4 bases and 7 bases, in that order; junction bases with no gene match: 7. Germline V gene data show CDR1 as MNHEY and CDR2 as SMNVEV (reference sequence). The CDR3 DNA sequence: TGTGCCAGCAGTTCCCGACAGGGAGGGAATTCACCCCTCCACTTT. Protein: CASSSRQGGNSPLHF.

This CDR3 is CASSNRQGDTEAFF. For the CDR3, the DNA is TGCGCCAGCAGCAACCGACAGGGGGACACTGAAGCTTTCTTT. The rearrangement joins TRBV5-1 to TRBJ1-1; 9 nucleotides agree with TRBD1. J lost 3 bases, V lost 4 bases, and 4 bases had no gene match. Germline V gives CDR1 SGHRS, CDR2 YFSETQ. This CDR3 has 14 amino acids. The full variable domain, completed using reference TRBV5-1 and TRBJ1-1, is KAGVTQTPRYLIKTRGQQVTLSCSPISGHRSVSWYQQTPGQGLQFLFEYFSETQRNKGNFPGRFSGRQFSNSRSEMNVSTLELGDSALYLCASSNRQGDTEAFFGQGTRLTVV.

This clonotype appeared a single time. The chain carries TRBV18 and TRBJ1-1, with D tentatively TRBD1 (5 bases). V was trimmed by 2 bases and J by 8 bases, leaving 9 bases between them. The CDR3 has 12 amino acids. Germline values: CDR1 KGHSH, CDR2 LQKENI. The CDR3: CASSPSGGEAFF. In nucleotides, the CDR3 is TGTGCCAGCTCACCATCGGGGGGAGAAGCTTTCTTT.

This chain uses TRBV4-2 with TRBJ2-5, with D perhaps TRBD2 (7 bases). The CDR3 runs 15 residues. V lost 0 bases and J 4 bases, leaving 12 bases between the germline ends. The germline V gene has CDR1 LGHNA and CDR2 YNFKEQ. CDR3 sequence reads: CASSQEGGGGETQYF. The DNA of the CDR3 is TGTGCCAGCAGCCAAGAAGGGGGGGGAGGAGAGACCCAGTACTTC.

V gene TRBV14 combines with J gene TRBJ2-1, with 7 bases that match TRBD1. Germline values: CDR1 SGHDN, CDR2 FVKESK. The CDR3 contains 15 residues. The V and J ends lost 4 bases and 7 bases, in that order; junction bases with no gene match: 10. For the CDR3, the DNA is TGTGCCAGCAGCCCTACAGGGGCAGGTGGGAATGAGCAGTTCTTC. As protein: CASSPTGAGGNEQFF.

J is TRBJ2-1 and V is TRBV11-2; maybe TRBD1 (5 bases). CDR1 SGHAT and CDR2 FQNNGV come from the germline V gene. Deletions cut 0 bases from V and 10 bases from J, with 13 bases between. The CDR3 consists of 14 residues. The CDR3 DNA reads TGTGCCAGCAGCTTAGATTCACAGGTGGTAGAGCAGTTCTTC. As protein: CASSLDSQVVEQFF.

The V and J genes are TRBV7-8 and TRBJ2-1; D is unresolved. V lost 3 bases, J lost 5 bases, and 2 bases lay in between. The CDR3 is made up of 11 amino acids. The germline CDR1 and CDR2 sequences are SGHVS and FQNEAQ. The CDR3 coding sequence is TGTGCCAGCAGCTTTAACAATGAGCAGTTCTTC. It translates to CASSFNNEQFF.

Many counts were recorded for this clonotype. This chain's CDR3 is CSVEKSPGAAFF. The CDR3 coding sequence is TGCAGCGTTGAAAAATCCCCAGGGGCAGCTTTCTTT. This chain links TRBV29-1 with TRBJ1-1; possibly TRBD1 for D (6 bases). In germline, CDR1 is SQVTM, CDR2 ANQGSEA. Trimming removed 2 bases at V and 10 bases at J, with 14 bases between. The CDR3 spans 12 residues. Full variable domain (outside the CDR3, taken from reference TRBV29-1 and TRBJ1-1): SAVISQKPSRDICQRGTSLTIQCQVDSQVTMMFWYRQQPGQSLTLIATANQGSEATYESGFVIDKFPISRPNLTFSTLTVSNMSPEDSSIYLCSVEKSPGAAFFGQGTRLTVV.

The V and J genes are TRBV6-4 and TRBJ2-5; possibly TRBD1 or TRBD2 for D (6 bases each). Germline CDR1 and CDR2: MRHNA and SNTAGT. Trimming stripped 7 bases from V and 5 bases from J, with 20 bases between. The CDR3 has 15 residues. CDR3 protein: CASKLSPGADETQYF. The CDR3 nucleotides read TGTGCCAGCAAGCTCTCCCCGGGGGCGGACGAGACCCAGTACTTC.